The T cell receptor (beta chain) under discussion was sequenced for a study of sequential checkpoint blockade in melanoma. Study-wide points: Response in arm A was associated with pretreatment TIL clonality.

Germline V CDR1 and CDR2: MDHEN, SYDVKM. V was clipped by 5 bases and J by 2 bases, with 10 bases between them. The CDR3 extends over 14 amino acids. Treatment given: randomized to nivolumab then ipilimumab (arm A) or the reverse (arm B). Clones were sequenced by immunoSEQ multiplex PCR, and TCRdb holds only the in-frame ones, with some missing. Seen here are about 7,400 clones, 23% observed once, and the top ten hold 5.5% to 7%. As for this clone: Its antigen remains unknown.

The TCR was taken from a human donor with melanoma. The chain recombines TRBV28 with TRBJ1-3, with D maybe TRBD1 (6 bases). The input for sequencing was tumor tissue (inferred from file names), taken from a patient given nivolumab and ipilimumab in sequence. The CDR3 protein is CASSRTATGNTIYF. CDR3 nucleotide sequence: TGTGCCAGCAGTCGGACAGCTACTGGAAACACCATATATTTT.